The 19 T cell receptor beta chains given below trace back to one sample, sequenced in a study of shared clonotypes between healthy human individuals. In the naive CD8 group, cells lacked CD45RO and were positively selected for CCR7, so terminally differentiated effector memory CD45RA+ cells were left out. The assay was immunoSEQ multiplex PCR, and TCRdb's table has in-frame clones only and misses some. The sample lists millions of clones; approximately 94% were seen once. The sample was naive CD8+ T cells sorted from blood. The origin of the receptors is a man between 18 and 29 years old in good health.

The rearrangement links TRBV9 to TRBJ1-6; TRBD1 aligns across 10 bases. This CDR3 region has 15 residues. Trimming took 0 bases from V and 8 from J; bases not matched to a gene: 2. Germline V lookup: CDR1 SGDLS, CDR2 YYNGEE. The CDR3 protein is CASSVEGQGDSPLHF. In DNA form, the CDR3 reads TGTGCCAGCAGCGTAGAAGGACAGGGGGATTCACCCCTCCACTTT. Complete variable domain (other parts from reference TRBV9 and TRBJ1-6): DSGVTQTPKHLITATGQRVTLRCSPRSGDLSVYWYQQSLDQGLQFLIQYYNGEERAKGNILERFSAQQFPDLHSELNLSSLELGDSALYFCASSVEGQGDSPLHFGNGTRLTVT.

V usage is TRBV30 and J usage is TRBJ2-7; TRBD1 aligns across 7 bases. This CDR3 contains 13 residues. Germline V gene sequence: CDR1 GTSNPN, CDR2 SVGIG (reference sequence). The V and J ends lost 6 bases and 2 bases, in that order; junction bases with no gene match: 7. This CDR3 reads CACRNRGAYEQYF. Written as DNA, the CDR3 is TGTGCCTGTCGGAACAGGGGCGCCTACGAGCAGTACTTC.

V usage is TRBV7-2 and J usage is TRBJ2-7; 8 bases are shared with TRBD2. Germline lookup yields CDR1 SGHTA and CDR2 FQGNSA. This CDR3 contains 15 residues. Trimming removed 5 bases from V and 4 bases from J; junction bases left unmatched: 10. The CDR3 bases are TGTGCCAGCAGCCTAGGAGGAGCGGGAGAGTACGAGCAGTACTTC. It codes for CASSLGGAGEYEQYF.

This CDR3 reads CASSPEGGGPYEQYF. The CDR3 bases are TGTGCCAGCAGCCCCGAAGGGGGGGGCCCCTACGAGCAGTACTTC. The genes are TRBV13 and TRBJ2-7, with a tentative D call TRBD2 (7 bases). Germline V gives CDR1 PRHDT, CDR2 FYEKMQ (reference sequence). V lost 5 bases and J 2 bases, leaving 16 bases between the germline ends. The length of the CDR3 is 15 residues. Variable domain in full (rest from reference TRBV13 and TRBJ2-7): AAGVIQSPRHLIKEKRETATLKCYPIPRHDTVYWYQQGPGQDPQFLISFYEKMQSDKGSIPDRFSAQQFSDYHSELNMSSLELGDSALYFCASSPEGGGPYEQYFGPGTRLTVT.

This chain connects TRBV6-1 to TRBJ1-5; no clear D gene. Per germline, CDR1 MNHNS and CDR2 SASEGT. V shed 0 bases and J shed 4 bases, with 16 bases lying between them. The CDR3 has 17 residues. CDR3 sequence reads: CASSEARVQARNQPQHF. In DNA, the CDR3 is TGTGCCAGCAGTGAAGCGAGGGTGCAGGCGAGGAATCAGCCCCAGCATTTT.

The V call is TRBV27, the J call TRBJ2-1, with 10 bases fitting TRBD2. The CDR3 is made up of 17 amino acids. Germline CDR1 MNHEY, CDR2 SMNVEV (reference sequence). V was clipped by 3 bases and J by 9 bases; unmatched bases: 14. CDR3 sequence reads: CASSFVERGGVSGEQFF. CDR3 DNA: TGTGCCAGCAGTTTTGTGGAGCGGGGGGGCGTCAGTGGTGAGCAGTTCTTC.

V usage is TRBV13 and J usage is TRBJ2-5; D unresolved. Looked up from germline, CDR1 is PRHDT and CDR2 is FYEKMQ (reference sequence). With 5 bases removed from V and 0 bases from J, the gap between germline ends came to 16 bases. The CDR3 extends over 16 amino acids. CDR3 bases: TGTGCCAGCAGCCCATCCCCGCCGGAGTACCAAGAGACCCAGTACTTC. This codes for CASSPSPPEYQETQYF.

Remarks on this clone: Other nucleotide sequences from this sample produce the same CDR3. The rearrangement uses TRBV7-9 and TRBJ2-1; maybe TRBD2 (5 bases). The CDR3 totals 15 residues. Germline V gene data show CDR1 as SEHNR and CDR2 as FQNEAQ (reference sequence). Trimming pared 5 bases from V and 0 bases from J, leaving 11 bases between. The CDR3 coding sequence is TGTGCCAGCAGCCTTAGTGGGAGCTCCTACAATGAGCAGTTCTTC. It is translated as CASSLSGSSYNEQFF.

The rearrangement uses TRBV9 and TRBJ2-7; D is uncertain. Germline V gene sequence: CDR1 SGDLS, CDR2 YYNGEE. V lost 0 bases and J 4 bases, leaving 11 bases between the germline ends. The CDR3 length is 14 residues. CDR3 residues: CASSVARVIYEQYF. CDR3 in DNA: TGTGCCAGCAGCGTAGCCAGAGTCATATACGAGCAGTACTTC.

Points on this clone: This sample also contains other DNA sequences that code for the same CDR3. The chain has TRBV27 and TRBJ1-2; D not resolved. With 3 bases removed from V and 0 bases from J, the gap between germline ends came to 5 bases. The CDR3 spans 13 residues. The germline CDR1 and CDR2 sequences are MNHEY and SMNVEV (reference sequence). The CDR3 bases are TGTGCCAGCAGTTTTGCGGCTAACTATGGCTACACCTTC. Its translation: CASSFAANYGYTF.

The CDR3 nucleotides are TGTGCCAGCAGCTTCCCTGCAGGGGATGAGACCCAGTACTTC. Its protein product is CASSFPAGDETQYF. This chain links TRBV7-2 with TRBJ2-5, with D perhaps TRBD1 (6 bases). V was pared by 3 bases and J by 5 bases, with 13 bases between. The CDR3 length is 14 residues. CDR1 is SGHTA, CDR2 FQGNSA, per germline.

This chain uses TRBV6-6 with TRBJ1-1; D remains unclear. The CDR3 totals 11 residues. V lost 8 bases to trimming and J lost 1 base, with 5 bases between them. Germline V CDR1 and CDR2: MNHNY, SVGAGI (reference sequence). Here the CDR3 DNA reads TGTGCCAGCCAGGAGAACACTGAAGCTTTCTTT. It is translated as CASQENTEAFF.

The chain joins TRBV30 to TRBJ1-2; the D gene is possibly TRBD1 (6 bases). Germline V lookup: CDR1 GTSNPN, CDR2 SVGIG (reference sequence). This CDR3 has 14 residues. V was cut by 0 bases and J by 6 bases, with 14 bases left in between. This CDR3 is CAWSVLGGPDGYTF. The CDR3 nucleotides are TGTGCCTGGAGTGTACTGGGGGGGCCTGATGGCTACACCTTC.

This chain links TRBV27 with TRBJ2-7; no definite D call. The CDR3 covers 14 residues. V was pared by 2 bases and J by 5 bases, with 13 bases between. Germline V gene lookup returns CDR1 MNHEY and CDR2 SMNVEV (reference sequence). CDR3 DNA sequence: TGTGCCAGCAGTTTAGAAGGGTATATTCACGAGCAGTACTTC. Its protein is CASSLEGYIHEQYF.

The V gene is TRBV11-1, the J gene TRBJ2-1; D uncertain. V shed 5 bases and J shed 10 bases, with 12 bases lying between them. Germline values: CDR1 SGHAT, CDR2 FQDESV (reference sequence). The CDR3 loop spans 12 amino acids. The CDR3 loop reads CASSPEFPEQFF. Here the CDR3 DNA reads TGTGCCAGCAGCCCAGAATTCCCCGAGCAGTTCTTC.

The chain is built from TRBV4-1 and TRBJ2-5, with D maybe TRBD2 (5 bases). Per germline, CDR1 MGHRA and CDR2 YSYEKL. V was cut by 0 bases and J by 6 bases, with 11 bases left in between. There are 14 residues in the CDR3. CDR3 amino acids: CASSQEQYGKTQYF. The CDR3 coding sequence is TGCGCCAGCAGCCAAGAACAATACGGGAAGACCCAGTACTTC.

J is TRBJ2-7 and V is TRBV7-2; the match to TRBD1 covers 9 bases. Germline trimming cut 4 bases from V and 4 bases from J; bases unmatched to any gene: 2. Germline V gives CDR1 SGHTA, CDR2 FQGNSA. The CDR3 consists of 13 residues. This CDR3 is CASSYRGLYEQYF. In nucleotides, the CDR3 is TGTGCCAGCAGCTACAGGGGGCTGTACGAGCAGTACTTC. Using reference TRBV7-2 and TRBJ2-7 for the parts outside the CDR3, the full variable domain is GAGVSQSPSNKVTEKGKDVELRCDPISGHTALYWYRQSLGQGLEFLIYFQGNSAPDKSGLPSDRFSAERTGGSVSTLTIQRTQQEDSAVYLCASSYRGLYEQYFGPGTRLTVT.

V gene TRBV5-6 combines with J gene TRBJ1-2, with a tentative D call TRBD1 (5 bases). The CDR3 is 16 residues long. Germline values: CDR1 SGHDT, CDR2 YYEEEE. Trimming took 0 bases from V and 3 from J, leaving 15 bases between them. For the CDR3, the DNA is TGTGCCAGCAGCTTGGGGGATCAGGGCCACTACTATGGCTACACCTTC. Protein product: CASSLGDQGHYYGYTF.

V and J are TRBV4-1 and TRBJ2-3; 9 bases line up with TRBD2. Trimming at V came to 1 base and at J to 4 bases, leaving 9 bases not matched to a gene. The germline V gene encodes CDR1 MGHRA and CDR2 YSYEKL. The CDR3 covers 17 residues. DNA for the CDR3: TGCGCCAGCAGCCAAGTTGTCTCGGCGGGGGGGGCAGATACGCAGTATTTT. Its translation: CASSQVVSAGGADTQYF.